A selection of T cell receptor beta chains follows, all from one sample in a study of human T cells and chemical hapten exposure. From the RACE reads, TCRdb called clonotypes with MiXCR, one entry per CDR3 protein. The sample gives tens of thousands of distinct CDR3 sequences, about 9.3% of which show up once; 25% to 35% is in the top ten. The source material was whole blood, sampled in connection with sensitization to the hapten diphenylcyclopropenone (DPC). The receptors derive from a man aged 45-65 years with alopecia areata. Some clones in this sample may be carry-over from other donors' samples. The CDR3 runs from the conserved cysteine through the conserved F or W. The D gene is left open where the match is weak. Some rows have no size entry. The others give once, few or many, or a class for an expanded clone.

clone_size	cdr3_length	v_call	d_call	j_call	cdr3_aa	cdr3_nt
.	13	TRBV29-1	.	TRBJ1-4	CSGTTELGQKLFF	TGCAGCGGTACGACAGAATTAGGTCAAAAACTGTTTTTT
many	16	TRBV7-3	.	TRBJ2-1	CASSLPPGSSHNEQFF	TGTGCCAGCAGCTTACCGCCAGGGAGTTCCCACAATGAGCAGTTCTTC
few	14	TRBV7-2	.	TRBJ2-7	CASSFYGSSYEQYF	TGTGCCAGCAGCTTTTACGGGAGCTCCTACGAGCAGTACTTC
many	15	TRBV28	.	TRBJ2-5	CASTPPGAVGETQYF	TGTGCCAGCACCCCCCCAGGGGCGGTAGGAGAGACCCAGTACTTC
many	16	TRBV7-9	TRBD1	TRBJ1-3	CAKGIRGRTGGNTIYF	TGTGCCAAGGGAATCAGGGGGCGAACGGGCGGAAACACCATATATTTT
.	14	TRBV9	.	TRBJ2-4	CASSVQGGSNIQYF	TGTGCCAGCAGCGTACAGGGGGGTTCAAACATTCAGTACTTC
many	14	TRBV7-8	.	TRBJ1-6	CASSLLPGSSPLHF	TGTGCCAGCAGCTTACTACCAGGGAGTTCACCCCTCCACTTT
.	11	TRBV29-1	.	TRBJ2-1	CSVAGNLLRFF	TGCAGCGTTGCGGGAAACCTGCTAAGGTTCTTC
few	16	TRBV5-5	.	TRBJ1-1	CASSSIQGSSGTEAFF	TGTGCCAGCAGCTCCATACAGGGTTCCTCGGGCACTGAAGCTTTCTTT
few	15	TRBV11-2	.	TRBJ1-1	CASSLEPDRNTEAFF	TGTGCCAGCAGCTTAGAACCCGACAGGAACACTGAAGCTTTCTTT
few	12	TRBV19	.	TRBJ2-2	CASSKQTGELFF	TGTGCCAGTAGTAAACAGACCGGGGAGCTGTTTTTT